This T cell receptor (beta chain) was sequenced in a study of blood T cells in healthy people across ages. With V trimmed by 4 bases and J by 6 bases, 10 bases remained unmatched. The length of the CDR3 is 15 residues. The germline CDR1 and CDR2 sequences are MNHEY and SMNVEV (reference sequence). Combining a sample-barcoded 5' primer with a J-beta primer mix, a second PCR ran for about 7 to 12 cycles. TCRdb re-derived calls from the 5' RACE reads in MiXCR, one entry per CDR3 protein. This sample has 1.5 million or so distinct CDR3 sequences, with roughly two fifths found just once. The rearrangement uses TRBV27 and TRBJ1-1; the match to TRBD1 covers 8 bases. Material: blood. The source is a woman between 18 and 29 years old in good health. CDR3 in amino acids: CASSSRDRLSAEAFF. The CDR3 DNA sequence: TGTGCCAGCAGTTCCCGGGACAGGTTGTCGGCTGAAGCTTTCTTT.